Detailed here is one TCR beta chain. Possible read error: a much larger clone is one base away. In the original workflow: From reference gene primer amplification, estimates of nucleated cell counts were derived. Sequencing used immunoSEQ multiplex PCR; TCRdb keeps in-frame clones, though not all of them. D and trimming were read from the DNA, whereas the V and J calls and clone size are those reported in that table. The data contain about 440,000 clones, 85% to 90% of them singletons. The data belong to a study of blood T cell repertoires in COVID-19. Trimming cost V 6 bases and J 5 bases; bases outside gene matches: 2. This CDR3 has 13 residues. Germline V gene data show CDR1 as MNHEY and CDR2 as SVGAGI.

The specimen was peripheral blood. This TCR was recovered from a young woman with acute or convalescent COVID-19. The rearrangement uses TRBV6-5 and TRBJ2-2; TRBD1 agrees at 8 bases. DNA of the CDR3: TGTGCCAGCAGGAGGACAGGGACCGGGGAGCTGTTTTTT. Translating gives CASRRTGTGELFF.